One sample yielded the 29 T cell receptor beta chains listed below, sequenced in a study of cytomegalovirus exposure and HLA in healthy donors. The PCR was carried out with 60 Vbeta primers and 13 Jbeta primers. The assay was immunoSEQ multiplex PCR, and TCRdb's table has in-frame clones only and misses some. This listing includes about 52,000 clones. The specimen was PBMCs. These receptors were taken from a woman aged 50 to 65 in good health and CMV-seropositive.

V and J are TRBV19 and TRBJ1-2, with D perhaps TRBD1 (6 bases). The CDR3 is 15 amino acids. The germline CDR1 and CDR2 sequences are LNHDA and SQIVND (reference sequence). V shed 7 bases and J shed 4 bases, with 19 bases lying between them. CDR3 region: CASTPDEGGSYGYTF. CDR3 DNA: TGTGCCAGTACCCCCGACGAGGGGGGGAGCTATGGCTACACCTTC.

CDR3 DNA: TGTGCCAGCAGTCTCATCAGGTCGGACAATCAGCCCCAGCATTTT. Translation: CASSLIRSDNQPQHF. The gene calls are TRBV2 and TRBJ1-5; D unresolved. CDR3 length equals 15 residues. The germline gives CDR1 SNHLY, CDR2 FYNNEI. Between the trimmed V and J ends, which lost 5 bases and 3 bases, there was a span of 14 bases.

The chain employs TRBV6-5 and TRBJ2-2, with TRBD2 matching 14 bases. Germline V CDR1 and CDR2: MNHEY, SVGAGI. The V and J ends lost 4 bases and 10 bases, in that order; junction bases with no gene match: 2. The length of the CDR3 is 14 residues. The CDR3 sequence is CASSSGLAGVELFF. The CDR3 region has the DNA TGTGCCAGCAGTTCGGGACTAGCGGGAGTGGAGCTGTTTTTT.

The J gene is TRBJ2-7, the V gene TRBV14; 13 nucleotides line up with TRBD2. This CDR3 region has 14 residues. The ends lost 11 bases at V and 8 bases at J; junction bases unmatched: 12. Germline V lookup: CDR1 SGHDN, CDR2 FVKESK. CDR3 nucleotides: TGTGCCCGTGTGAGGACTAGCGGGAGTTGTAAGCAGTACTTC. Protein: CARVRTSGSCKQYF.

The chain has TRBV7-2 and TRBJ2-1; 7 bases are a match to TRBD2. This CDR3 has 14 residues. Per the germline V gene, CDR1 is SGHTA and CDR2 is FQGNSA. Trimming took 8 bases from V and 4 from J; bases not matched to a gene: 8. The CDR3 nucleotides are TGTGCCAGCGTCCACGGGGGGTTGTACAATGAGCAGTTCTTC. Translated: CASVHGGLYNEQFF.

This chain uses TRBV6-1 with TRBJ2-1, with 9 bases aligning to TRBD2. V gave up 4 bases and J gave up 6 bases; unmatched junction bases: 7. Germline CDR1 is MNHNS and CDR2 is SASEGT. The CDR3 covers 15 residues. The CDR3 DNA reads as TGTGCCAGCAGTGGGGGGTTGACTAGCGGCAATGAGCAGTTCTTC. Its translation: CASSGGLTSGNEQFF.

This chain connects TRBV20-1 to TRBJ2-1, with TRBD2 matching over 9 bases. The V gene's germline CDR1 is DFQATT and CDR2 SNEGSKA (reference sequence). V was pared by 3 bases and J by 13 bases, with 4 bases of the junction left unmatched. The CDR3 is 11 amino acids. This CDR3 reads CSARGSGGQFF. The CDR3 DNA reads as TGCAGTGCTAGGGGTAGCGGGGGCCAGTTCTTC.

This chain links TRBV19 with TRBJ2-1, with 7 bases fitting TRBD2. The V gene end was trimmed by 3 bases and the J gene end by 2 bases; junction bases not matched to a gene: 7. CDR1 is LNHDA, CDR2 SQIVND, per germline (reference sequence). This CDR3 is built from 16 residues. For the CDR3, the DNA is TGTGCCAGTAGTATCATTCTAGCGGAGGCCTACAATGAGCAGTTCTTC. This sequence encodes CASSIILAEAYNEQFF.

The chain is built from TRBV6-1 and TRBJ2-7, with a tentative D call TRBD1 (6 bases). The CDR3 sequence is 11 residues long. Trimming removed 3 bases at V and 12 bases at J, with 12 bases between. Germline CDR1 and CDR2: MNHNS and SASEGT. The CDR3 protein is CASSDLARGYF. The CDR3 DNA reads as TGTGCCAGCAGTGACTTGGCCAGGGGGTACTTC.

J is TRBJ1-5 and V is TRBV5-1; tentative D call: TRBD1 (6 bases). V dropped 4 bases and J dropped 2 bases, with 13 bases sitting between them. There are 15 residues in the CDR3. Germline V gives CDR1 SGHRS, CDR2 YFSETQ. CDR3 loop: CASSQSSGGNQPQHF. DNA for the CDR3: TGCGCCAGCAGCCAGTCCTCAGGGGGCAATCAGCCCCAGCATTTT.

The rearrangement uses TRBV19 and TRBJ1-2, with D maybe TRBD1 (6 bases). The CDR3 extends over 13 amino acids. V was clipped by 7 bases and J by 4 bases, with 13 bases between them. CDR1 is LNHDA, CDR2 SQIVND, per germline (reference sequence). DNA for the CDR3: TGTGCCAGTAAAAACAGGGAGGGCTATGGCTACACCTTC. Protein: CASKNREGYGYTF.

J is TRBJ1-4 and V is TRBV6-1; TRBD1 matches at 7 bases. CDR1 MNHNS and CDR2 SASEGT come from the germline V gene. Trimming at V came to 5 bases and at J to 16 bases, leaving 7 bases not matched to a gene. The CDR3 loop spans 11 amino acids. The CDR3 spells CASSTNRGSFF. The CDR3, as DNA: TGTGCCAGCAGTACGAACAGGGGTTCGTTTTTT.

The chain recombines TRBV2 with TRBJ2-1, with D possibly TRBD2 on 6 matching bases. The CDR3 runs 16 residues. Deletions cut 1 base from V and 8 bases from J, with 18 bases between. CDR1 is SNHLY and CDR2 is FYNNEI in the germline V gene. CDR3 region: CASSEGAGRFFYEQFF. The CDR3, as DNA: TGTGCCAGCAGTGAAGGGGCGGGGAGGTTTTTCTATGAGCAGTTCTTC.

The chain's CDR3 is CASSATSRNTEAFF. The CDR3 nucleotides are TGTGCCAGCAGTGCCACTAGTCGGAACACTGAAGCTTTCTTT. The rearrangement links TRBV6-5 to TRBJ1-1; D is undetermined. The CDR3 has 14 residues. In germline, CDR1 is MNHEY, CDR2 SVGAGI. Between the trimmed V and J ends, which lost 5 bases and 1 base, there was a span of 11 bases.

The chain combines TRBV4-2 with TRBJ1-5; D is ambiguous. The CDR3 runs 15 residues. Germline V lookup: CDR1 LGHNA, CDR2 YNFKEQ. V dropped 4 bases and J dropped 0 bases, with 10 bases sitting between them. CDR3 protein: CASSLDTVSNQPQHF. CDR3 coding DNA: TGTGCCAGCAGCCTTGACACGGTTAGCAATCAGCCCCAGCATTTT.

The chain joins TRBV6-1 to TRBJ1-5; possibly TRBD1 for D (5 bases). Looked up from germline, CDR1 is MNHNS and CDR2 is SASEGT. The CDR3 loop spans 13 amino acids. Trimming stripped 3 bases from V and 7 bases from J, with 10 bases between. CDR3 sequence: CASSDREGQPQHF. The CDR3 nucleotides are TGTGCCAGCAGTGACAGGGAGGGACAGCCCCAGCATTTT.

This sequence joins TRBV7-2 and TRBJ2-7; tentative D call: TRBD2 (6 bases). The CDR3 loop spans 14 amino acids. The V end was cut by 2 bases, the J end by 3 bases, with 11 bases between. CDR1 is SGHTA and CDR2 is FQGNSA in the germline V gene. The CDR3 is CASSLMGLGYEQYF. The CDR3 region has the DNA TGTGCCAGCAGCTTAATGGGACTGGGCTACGAGCAGTACTTC.

This chain joins TRBV15 and TRBJ2-1; 8 bases are a match to TRBD1. Germline values: CDR1 LNHNV, CDR2 YYDKDF (reference sequence). Trimming cost V 5 bases and J 13 bases; bases outside gene matches: 7. This CDR3 contains 12 residues. The CDR3 reads CATSGDRRGQFF. The CDR3 bases are TGTGCCACCAGCGGGGACAGGAGAGGACAGTTCTTC.

This chain connects TRBV19 to TRBJ1-1, with 7 bases fitting TRBD1. The V segment lost 10 bases and the J segment 6 bases; nucleotides outside the gene matches: 14. This CDR3 comprises 14 residues. CDR1 is LNHDA and CDR2 is SQIVND in the germline V gene (reference sequence). CDR3 bases: TGTGCCACGTTACAGGGGCGCGGGTACTCTGAAGCTTTCTTT. Amino acids: CATLQGRGYSEAFF.

V gene TRBV18 combines with J gene TRBJ1-2; D is uncertain. Trimming shortened V by 2 bases and J by 1 base, and 5 bases separated the two germline ends. Looked up from germline, CDR1 is KGHSH and CDR2 is LQKENI. The CDR3 totals 13 residues. For the CDR3, the DNA is TGTGCCAGCTCACCAGGCATTAACTATGGCTACACCTTC. Translation: CASSPGINYGYTF.

The V call is TRBV7-9, the J call TRBJ1-3, with 8 bases identical to TRBD1. Germline V gene lookup returns CDR1 SEHNR and CDR2 FQNEAQ (reference sequence). This CDR3 contains 14 residues. Unmatched junction bases numbered 4, after V lost 5 bases and J lost 4 bases. CDR3 residues: CASSQGTGGNTIYF. CDR3 DNA: TGTGCCAGCAGCCAAGGGACAGGCGGAAACACCATATATTTT.

The CDR3 protein is CASSVSGAYEQYF. For the CDR3, the DNA is TGTGCCAGCAGTGTTTCAGGGGCCTACGAGCAGTACTTC. The rearrangement uses TRBV6-1 and TRBJ2-7; a possible D gene is TRBD1 (6 bases). This CDR3 is 13 amino acids long. V lost 4 bases and J lost 2, with 9 bases in between. Germline lookup yields CDR1 MNHNS and CDR2 SASEGT.

The V call is TRBV7-2, the J call TRBJ2-5; D possibly corresponds to TRBD2 (7 bases). The CDR3 has 14 residues. Germline CDR1 SGHTA, CDR2 FQGNSA. V lost 3 bases and J 4 bases, leaving 12 bases between the germline ends. In DNA form, the CDR3 reads TGTGCCAGCAGCTTTGGGGGGGCCCGAGAGACCCAGTACTTC. Translated, it gives CASSFGGARETQYF.

This chain joins TRBV5-1 and TRBJ2-5; TRBD1 matches 11 bases. Germline-derived CDR1 and CDR2 are SGHRS and YFSETQ. This CDR3 spans 15 amino acids. The junction had 7 bases not matched to a gene; V was cut back by 4 bases and J by 5 bases. CDR3: CASSNRDRGKETQYF. CDR3 in DNA: TGCGCCAGCAGCAACCGGGACAGGGGGAAGGAGACCCAGTACTTC.

The gene calls are TRBV10-1 and TRBJ2-1; 16 bases align to TRBD2. The CDR3 covers 17 residues. V shed 0 bases and J 8 bases; nucleotides not matched to a gene: 4. From germline, CDR1 is WNHNN and CDR2 SYGVQD (reference sequence). CDR3 residues: CASSESGTSGRADEQFF. CDR3 nucleotide sequence: TGCGCCAGCAGTGAGTCGGGGACTAGCGGGAGGGCCGATGAGCAGTTCTTC.

The genes are TRBV7-9 and TRBJ2-5; 10 bases are a match to TRBD1. The CDR3 is made up of 14 amino acids. The V segment lost 5 bases and the J segment 4 bases; nucleotides outside the gene matches: 4. CDR1 is SEHNR and CDR2 is FQNEAQ in the germline V gene (reference sequence). The CDR3 DNA follows: TGTGCCAGCAGCGTTGGACAGGGGGGAGAGACCCAGTACTTC. This gives the protein CASSVGQGGETQYF.

The rearrangement joins TRBV7-9 to TRBJ2-7; 9 bases line up with TRBD1. The CDR3 is 13 amino acids. From germline, CDR1 is SEHNR and CDR2 FQNEAQ (reference sequence). The V segment lost 5 bases and the J segment 7 bases; nucleotides outside the gene matches: 6. Written as DNA, the CDR3 is TGTGCCAGCAGCCGCGGGACAGGGAGTGAGCAGTACTTC. Translation: CASSRGTGSEQYF.

As concerns this clone: Other DNA sequences in this sample translate to the same CDR3. The J gene is TRBJ2-7, the V gene TRBV18; maybe TRBD1 (6 bases). The V gene lost 3 bases and the J gene lost 2 bases, with 8 bases spanning the gap. Germline V gene sequence: CDR1 KGHSH, CDR2 LQKENI. The CDR3 is 13 residues long. CDR3 coding DNA: TGTGCCAGCTCACCGCGACAGGCCTACGAGCAGTACTTC. Translation gives CASSPRQAYEQYF.

Written as DNA, the CDR3 is TGTGCCAGCAGTTACACTAGTGTCAGCTCCTACAATGAGCAGTTCTTC. Translation gives CASSYTSVSSYNEQFF. The chain couples TRBV6-5 to TRBJ2-1; a possible D gene is TRBD2 (5 bases). The CDR3 covers 16 residues. Germline assignment: CDR1 MNHEY and CDR2 SVGAGI. The germline V and J ends were trimmed by 2 bases and 0 bases, with 11 bases remaining between them.